This TCR beta chain is from a study of T cell repertoires in cytomegalovirus infection. On the study more broadly: CMV infection plus the matching HLA type was flagged by public TCR beta signatures.

MiXCR, run by TCRdb on the reads, gives a single entry per CDR3 protein. The sample records more than 300,000 distinct CDR3 sequences, roughly 34% being singletons. A note on this clonotype: Its cognate antigen is unknown.

Trimming took 5 bases from V and 7 from J; bases not matched to a gene: 15. The germline CDR1 and CDR2 sequences are SQVTM and ANQGSEA. The CDR3 length is 16 residues. Study-wide points: In two of eight donors, the top clonotype was HLA-C-restricted CMV-specific.

V usage is TRBV29-1 and J usage is TRBJ2-7; 12 positions match TRBD1. The source material was cultured PBMCs, sampled from culture after CMV antigen stimulation. The source is a human donor in good health (CMV status not recorded). Some clones in this sample may be carry-over from other donors' samples. CDR3 bases: TGCAGCGTTCCGGCCATCGGGACAGGGGGCCCGGGGGAGCAGTACTTC. It encodes CSVPAIGTGGPGEQYF.